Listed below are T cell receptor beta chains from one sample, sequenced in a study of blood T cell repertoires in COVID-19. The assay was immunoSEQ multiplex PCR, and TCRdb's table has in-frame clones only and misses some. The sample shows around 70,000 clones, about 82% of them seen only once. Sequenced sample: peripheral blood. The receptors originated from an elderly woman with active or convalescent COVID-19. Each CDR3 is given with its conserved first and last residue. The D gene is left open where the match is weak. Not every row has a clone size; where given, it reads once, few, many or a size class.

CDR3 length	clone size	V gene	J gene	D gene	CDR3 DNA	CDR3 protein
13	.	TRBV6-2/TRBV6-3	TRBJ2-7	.	TGTGCCAGCAGTTACGGCGGCCCCTACGAGCAGTACTTC	CASSYGGPYEQYF
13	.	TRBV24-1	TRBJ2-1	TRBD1	TGTGCCACCAGTGAGTCACCGGGACAGGGAAGGTTCTTC	CATSESPGQGRFF
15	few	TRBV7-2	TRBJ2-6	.	TGTGCCAGCAGCCAAGCTATCTCTGGGGCCAACGTCCTGACTTTC	CASSQAISGANVLTF
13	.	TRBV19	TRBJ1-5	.	TGTGCCAGTAGCCGCCGCGCGGATCAGCCCCAGCATTTT	CASSRRADQPQHF
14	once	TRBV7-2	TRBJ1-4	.	TGTGCCAGCAGTTCAACAGGGATTGGGGAAAAACTGTTTTTT	CASSSTGIGEKLFF
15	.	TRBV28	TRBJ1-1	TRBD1	TGTGCCAGCAGTTTATTTTGGACAGGGAACACTGAAGCTTTCTTT	CASSLFWTGNTEAFF
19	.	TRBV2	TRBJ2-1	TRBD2	TGTGCCAGCAGTCTAACGGGACTAGCGGCACCCTGGCCCTACAATGAGCAGTTCTTC	CASSLTGLAAPWPYNEQFF
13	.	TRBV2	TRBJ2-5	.	TGTGCCAGCAGTGAACAGGGGGGAGAGACCCAGTACTTC	CASSEQGGETQYF
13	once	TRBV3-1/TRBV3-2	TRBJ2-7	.	TGTGCCAGCAGCCTGGGACTCTTGAACGAGCAGTACTTC	CASSLGLLNEQYF
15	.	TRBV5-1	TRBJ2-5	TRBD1	TGCGCCAGCAGCCCGACGACAGGGCTAGGGGAGACCCAGTACTTC	CASSPTTGLGETQYF
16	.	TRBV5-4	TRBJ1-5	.	TGTGCCAGCAGCTACAGGACGGGACACACCAATCAGCCCCAGCATTTT	CASSYRTGHTNQPQHF
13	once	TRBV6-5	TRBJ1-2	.	TGTGCCAGCAGCAGGGCCCTTAATGAGGGCTACACCTTC	CASSRALNEGYTF
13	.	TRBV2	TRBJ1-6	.	TGTGCCAGCAGCAACGAGGGTGGTTCACCCCTCCACTTT	CASSNEGGSPLHF
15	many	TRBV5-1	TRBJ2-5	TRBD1	TGCGCCAGCAGCCACGGGACAGGGATAGGGGAGACCCAGTACTTC	CASSHGTGIGETQYF
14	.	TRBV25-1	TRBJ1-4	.	TGTGCCGAGCCTCCCCTCGGGACTAATGAAAAACTGTTTTTT	CAEPPLGTNEKLFF
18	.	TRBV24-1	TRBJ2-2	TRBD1	TGTGCCACCAGTGATTTGGGTTCCGGGACAGGGGTCACCGGGGAGCTGTTTTTT	CATSDLGSGTGVTGELFF
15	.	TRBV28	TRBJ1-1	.	TGTGCCAGCAGTATCCCGGGAGGGGGGAGGACTGAAGCTTTCTTT	CASSIPGGGRTEAFF
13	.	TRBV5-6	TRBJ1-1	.	TGTGCCAGCAGCTTGTATCTGTACACTGAAGCTTTCTTT	CASSLYLYTEAFF
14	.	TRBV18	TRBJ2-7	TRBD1	TGTGCCAGCTCACCGTTAAGGGGACAGGCCGAGCAGTACTTC	CASSPLRGQAEQYF
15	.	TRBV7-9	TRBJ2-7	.	TGTGCCAGCAGCATACAAGACACGCATCCTAACGAGCAGTACTTC	CASSIQDTHPNEQYF
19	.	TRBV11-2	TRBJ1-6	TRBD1	TGTGCCAGCAGCTTAGATACCCTTAGGACAGGGGGCTTTAATTCACCCCTCCACTTT	CASSLDTLRTGGFNSPLHF
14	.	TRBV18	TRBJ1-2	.	TGTGCCAGCTCACCGACAGAGCAGAACTATGGCTACACCTTC	CASSPTEQNYGYTF